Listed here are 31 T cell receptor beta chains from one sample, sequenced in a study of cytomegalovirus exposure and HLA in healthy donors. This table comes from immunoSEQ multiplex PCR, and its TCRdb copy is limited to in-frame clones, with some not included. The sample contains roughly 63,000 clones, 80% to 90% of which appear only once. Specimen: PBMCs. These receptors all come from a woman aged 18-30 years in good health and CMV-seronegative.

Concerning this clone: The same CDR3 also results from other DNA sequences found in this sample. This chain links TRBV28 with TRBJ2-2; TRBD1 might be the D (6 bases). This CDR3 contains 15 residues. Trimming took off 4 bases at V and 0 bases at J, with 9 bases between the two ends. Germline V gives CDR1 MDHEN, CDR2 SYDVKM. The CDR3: CASSSGTPNTGELFF. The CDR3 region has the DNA TGTGCCAGCAGTTCCGGGACACCGAACACCGGGGAGCTGTTTTTT.

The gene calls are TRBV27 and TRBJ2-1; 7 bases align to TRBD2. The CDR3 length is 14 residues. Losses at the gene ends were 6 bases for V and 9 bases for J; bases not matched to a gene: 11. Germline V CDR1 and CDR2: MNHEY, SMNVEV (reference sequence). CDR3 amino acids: CASREGVGGGEQFF. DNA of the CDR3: TGTGCCAGCAGAGAAGGTGTGGGGGGGGGTGAGCAGTTCTTC.

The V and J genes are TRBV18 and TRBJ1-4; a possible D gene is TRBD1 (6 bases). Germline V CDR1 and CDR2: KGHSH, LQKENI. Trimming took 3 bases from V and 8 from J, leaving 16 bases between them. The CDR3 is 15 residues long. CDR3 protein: CASSPIYRVGEKLFF. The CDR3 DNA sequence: TGTGCCAGCTCACCGATCTACAGGGTTGGAGAAAAACTGTTTTTT.

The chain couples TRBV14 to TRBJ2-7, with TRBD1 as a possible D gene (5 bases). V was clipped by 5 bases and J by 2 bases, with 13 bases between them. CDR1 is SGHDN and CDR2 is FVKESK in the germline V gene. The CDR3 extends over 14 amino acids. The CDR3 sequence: CASSMDTKPYEQYF. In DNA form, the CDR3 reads TGTGCCAGCAGCATGGACACCAAGCCCTACGAGCAGTACTTC.

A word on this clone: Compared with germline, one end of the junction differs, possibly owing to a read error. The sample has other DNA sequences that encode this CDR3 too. This chain's CDR3 is CASSLYPGGYTDTQYF. DNA for the CDR3: TGTGCCAGCAGTTTATACCCAGGAGGGTACACAGATACGCAATATTTT. The gene calls are TRBV27 and TRBJ2-3, with D perhaps TRBD2 (6 bases). CDR1 MNHEY and CDR2 SMNVEV come from the germline V gene (reference sequence). The CDR3 consists of 16 residues.

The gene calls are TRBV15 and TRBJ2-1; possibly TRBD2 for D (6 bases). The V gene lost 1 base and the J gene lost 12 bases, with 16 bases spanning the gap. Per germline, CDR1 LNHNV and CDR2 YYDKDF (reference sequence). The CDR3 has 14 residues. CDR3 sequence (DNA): TGTGCCACCAGCAGAGTAAAGACTAGTTCAGGGCAGTTCTTC. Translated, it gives CATSRVKTSSGQFF.

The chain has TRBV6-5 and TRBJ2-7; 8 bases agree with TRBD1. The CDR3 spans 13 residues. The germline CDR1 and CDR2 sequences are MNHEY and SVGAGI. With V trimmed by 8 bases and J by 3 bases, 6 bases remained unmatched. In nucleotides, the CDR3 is TGTGCCAGCCAAGGGGGGACAGGCTACGAGCAGTACTTC. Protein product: CASQGGTGYEQYF.

DNA for the CDR3: TGTGCCTGGAGCCCCCCGCAGGGCCAATCACCCCTCCACTTT. It is translated as CAWSPPQGQSPLHF. This chain joins TRBV30 and TRBJ1-6, with D possibly matching TRBD1 (5 bases). The germline gives CDR1 GTSNPN, CDR2 SVGIG (reference sequence). The V end lost 3 bases, the J end lost 10 bases, and 16 bases lay between the germline ends. CDR3 length equals 14 residues.

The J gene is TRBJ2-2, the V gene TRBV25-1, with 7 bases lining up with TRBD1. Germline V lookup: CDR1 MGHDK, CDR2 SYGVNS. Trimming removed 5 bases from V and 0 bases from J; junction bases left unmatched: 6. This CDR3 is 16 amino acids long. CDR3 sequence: CASSPGQNSNTGELFF. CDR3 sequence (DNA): TGTGCCAGCAGTCCGGGACAGAATTCGAACACCGGGGAGCTGTTTTTT. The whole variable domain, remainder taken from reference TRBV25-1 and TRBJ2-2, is EADIYQTPRYLVIGTGKKITLECSQTMGHDKMYWYQQDPGMELHLIHYSYGVNSTEKGDLSSESTVSRIRTEHFPLTLESARPSHTSQYLCASSPGQNSNTGELFFGEGSRLTVL.

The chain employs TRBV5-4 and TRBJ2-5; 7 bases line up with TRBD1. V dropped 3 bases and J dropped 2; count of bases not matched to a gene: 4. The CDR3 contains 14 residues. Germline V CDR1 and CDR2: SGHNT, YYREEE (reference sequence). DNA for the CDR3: TGTGCCAGCAGCTCGCCGGGACAGCAAGAGACCCAGTACTTC. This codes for CASSSPGQQETQYF.

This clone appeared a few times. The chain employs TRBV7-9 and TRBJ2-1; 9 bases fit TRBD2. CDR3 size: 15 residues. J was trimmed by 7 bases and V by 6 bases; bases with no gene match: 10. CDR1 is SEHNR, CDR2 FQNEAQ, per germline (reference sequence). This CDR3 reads CASRSVGTSSNEQFF. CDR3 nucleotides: TGTGCCAGCAGATCCGTTGGGACTAGCTCAAATGAGCAGTTCTTC.

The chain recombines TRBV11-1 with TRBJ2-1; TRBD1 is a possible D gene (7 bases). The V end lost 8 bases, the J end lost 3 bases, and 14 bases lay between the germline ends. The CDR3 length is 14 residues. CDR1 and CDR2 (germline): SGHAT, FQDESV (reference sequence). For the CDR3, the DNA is TGTGCCAGCCAGCAGGGGGGCAACTACAATGAGCAGTTCTTC. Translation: CASQQGGNYNEQFF.

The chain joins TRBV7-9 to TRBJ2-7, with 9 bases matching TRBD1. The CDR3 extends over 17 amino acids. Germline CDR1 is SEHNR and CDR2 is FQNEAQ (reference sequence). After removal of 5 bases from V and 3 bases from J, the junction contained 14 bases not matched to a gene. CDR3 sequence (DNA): TGTGCCAGCAGCCCTACCCGGGGACAGGGCAATGACTACGAGCAGTACTTC. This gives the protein CASSPTRGQGNDYEQYF.

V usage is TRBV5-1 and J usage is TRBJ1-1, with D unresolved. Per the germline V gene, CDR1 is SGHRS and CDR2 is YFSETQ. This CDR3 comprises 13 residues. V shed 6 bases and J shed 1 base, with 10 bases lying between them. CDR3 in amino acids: CASTPTENTEAFF. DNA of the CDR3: TGCGCCAGCACCCCTACAGAGAACACTGAAGCTTTCTTT.

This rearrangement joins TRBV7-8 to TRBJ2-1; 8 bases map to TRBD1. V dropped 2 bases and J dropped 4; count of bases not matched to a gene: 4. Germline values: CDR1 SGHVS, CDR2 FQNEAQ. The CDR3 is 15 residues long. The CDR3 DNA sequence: TGTGCCAGCAGCTTACCAGGGGGCAGGTACAATGAGCAGTTCTTC. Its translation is CASSLPGGRYNEQFF.

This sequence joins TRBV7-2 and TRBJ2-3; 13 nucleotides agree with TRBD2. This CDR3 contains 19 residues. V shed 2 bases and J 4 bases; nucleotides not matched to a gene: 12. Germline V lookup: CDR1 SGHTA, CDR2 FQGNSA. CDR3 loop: CASSLFTSGRAGSPDTQYF. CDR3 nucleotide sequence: TGTGCCAGCAGCTTATTCACTAGCGGGAGGGCCGGCAGTCCAGATACGCAGTATTTT.

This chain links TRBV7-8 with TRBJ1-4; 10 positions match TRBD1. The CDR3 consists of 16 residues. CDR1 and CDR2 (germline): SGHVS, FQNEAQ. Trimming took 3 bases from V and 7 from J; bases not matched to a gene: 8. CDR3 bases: TGTGCCAGCAGCTTTCAGGTCCGGGACAGGGGTGAAAAACTGTTTTTT. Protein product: CASSFQVRDRGEKLFF.

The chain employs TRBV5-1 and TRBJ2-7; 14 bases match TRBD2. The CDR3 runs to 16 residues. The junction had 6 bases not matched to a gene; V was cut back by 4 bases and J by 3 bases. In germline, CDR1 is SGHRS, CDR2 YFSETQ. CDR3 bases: TGCGCCAGCAGCATAGGGACTAGCGGGAGTCTCTACGAGCAGTACTTC. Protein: CASSIGTSGSLYEQYF.

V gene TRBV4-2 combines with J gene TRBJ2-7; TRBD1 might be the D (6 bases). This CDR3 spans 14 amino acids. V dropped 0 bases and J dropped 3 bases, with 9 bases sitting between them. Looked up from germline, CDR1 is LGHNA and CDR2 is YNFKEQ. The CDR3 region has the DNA TGTGCCAGCAGCCAAGAAGGGACATTCTACGAGCAGTACTTC. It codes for CASSQEGTFYEQYF.

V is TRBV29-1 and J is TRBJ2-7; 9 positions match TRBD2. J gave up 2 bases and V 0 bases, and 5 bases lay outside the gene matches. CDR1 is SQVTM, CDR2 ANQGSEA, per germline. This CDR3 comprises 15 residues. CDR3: CSVEDRAGGPYEQYF. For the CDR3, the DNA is TGCAGCGTTGAAGATCGGGCGGGAGGGCCCTACGAGCAGTACTTC.

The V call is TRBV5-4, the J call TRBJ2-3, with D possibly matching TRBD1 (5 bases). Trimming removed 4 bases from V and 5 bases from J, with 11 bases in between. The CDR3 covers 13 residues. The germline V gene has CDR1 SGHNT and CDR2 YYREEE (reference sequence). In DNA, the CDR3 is TGTGCCAGCAGCGGTGGGGCCCGAGATACGCAGTATTTT. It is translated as CASSGGARDTQYF.

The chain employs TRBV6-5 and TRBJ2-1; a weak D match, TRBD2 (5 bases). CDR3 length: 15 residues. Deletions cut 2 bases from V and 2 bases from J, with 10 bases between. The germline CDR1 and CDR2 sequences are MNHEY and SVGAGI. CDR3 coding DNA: TGTGCCAGCAGTTACGGGCTAGCAGCCTACAATGAGCAGTTCTTC. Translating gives CASSYGLAAYNEQFF.

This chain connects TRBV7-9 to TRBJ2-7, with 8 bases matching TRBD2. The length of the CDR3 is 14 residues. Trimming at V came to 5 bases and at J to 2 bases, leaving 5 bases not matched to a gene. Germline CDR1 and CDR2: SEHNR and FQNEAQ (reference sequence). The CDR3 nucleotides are TGTGCCAGCAGCCAGGCTAGCGGGCCCTACGAGCAGTACTTC. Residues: CASSQASGPYEQYF. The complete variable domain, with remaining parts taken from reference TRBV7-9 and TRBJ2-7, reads DTGVSQNPRHKITKRGQNVTFRCDPISEHNRLYWYRQTLGQGPEFLTYFQNEAQLEKSRLLSDRFSAERPKGSFSTLEIQRTEQGDSAMYLCASSQASGPYEQYFGPGTRLTVT.

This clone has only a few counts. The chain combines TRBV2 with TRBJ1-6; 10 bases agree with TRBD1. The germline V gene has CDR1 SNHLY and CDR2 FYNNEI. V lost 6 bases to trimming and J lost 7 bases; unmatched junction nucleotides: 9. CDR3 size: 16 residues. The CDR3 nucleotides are TGTGCCAGCAGGAGACCGGGACAGGGGAGGAATTCACCCCTCCACTTT. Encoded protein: CASRRPGQGRNSPLHF.

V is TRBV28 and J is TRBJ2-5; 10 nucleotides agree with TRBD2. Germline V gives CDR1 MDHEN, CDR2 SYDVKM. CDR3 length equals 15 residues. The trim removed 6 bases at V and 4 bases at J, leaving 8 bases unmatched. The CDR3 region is CASSESGGAVETQYF. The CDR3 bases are TGTGCCAGCAGCGAAAGCGGGGGGGCCGTAGAGACCCAGTACTTC.

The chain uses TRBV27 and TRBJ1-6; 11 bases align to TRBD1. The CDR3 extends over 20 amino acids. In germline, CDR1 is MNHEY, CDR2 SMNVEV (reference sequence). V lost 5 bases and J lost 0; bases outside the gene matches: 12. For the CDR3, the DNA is TGTGCCAGCAGTCCCCAGTCGCGGACAGGGGGCTTCTCCTATAATTCACCCCTCCACTTT. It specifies CASSPQSRTGGFSYNSPLHF.

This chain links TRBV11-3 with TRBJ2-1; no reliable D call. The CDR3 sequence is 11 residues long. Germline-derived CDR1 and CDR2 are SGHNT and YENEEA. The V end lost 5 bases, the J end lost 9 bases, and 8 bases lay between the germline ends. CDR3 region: CASSRWAEQFF. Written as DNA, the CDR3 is TGTGCCAGCAGCCGGTGGGCTGAGCAGTTCTTC.

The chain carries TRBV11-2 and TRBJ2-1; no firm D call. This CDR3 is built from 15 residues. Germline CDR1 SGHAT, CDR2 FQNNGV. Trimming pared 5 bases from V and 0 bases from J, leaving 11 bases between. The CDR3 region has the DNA TGTGCCAGCAGCGATCGGTTGAGCTCCTACAATGAGCAGTTCTTC. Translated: CASSDRLSSYNEQFF.

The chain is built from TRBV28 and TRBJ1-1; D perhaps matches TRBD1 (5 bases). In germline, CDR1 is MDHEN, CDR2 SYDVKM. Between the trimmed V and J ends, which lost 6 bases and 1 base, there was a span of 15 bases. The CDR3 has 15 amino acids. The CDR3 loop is CASSAREKWNTEAFF. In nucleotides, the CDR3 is TGTGCCAGCAGCGCCAGGGAAAAGTGGAACACTGAAGCTTTCTTT.

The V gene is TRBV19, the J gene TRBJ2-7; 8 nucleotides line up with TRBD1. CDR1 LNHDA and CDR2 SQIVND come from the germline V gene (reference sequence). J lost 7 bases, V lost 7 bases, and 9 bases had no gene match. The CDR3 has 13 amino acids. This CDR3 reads CASKAQGAEEQYF. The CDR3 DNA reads TGTGCCAGTAAGGCGCAGGGGGCTGAGGAGCAGTACTTC.

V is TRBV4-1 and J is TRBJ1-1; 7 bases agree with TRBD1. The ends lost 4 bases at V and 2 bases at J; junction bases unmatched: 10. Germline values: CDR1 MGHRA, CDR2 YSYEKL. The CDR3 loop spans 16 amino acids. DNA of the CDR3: TGCGCCAGCAGCCCGCGAGGGACAGCTCGTAACACTGAAGCTTTCTTT. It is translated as CASSPRGTARNTEAFF.